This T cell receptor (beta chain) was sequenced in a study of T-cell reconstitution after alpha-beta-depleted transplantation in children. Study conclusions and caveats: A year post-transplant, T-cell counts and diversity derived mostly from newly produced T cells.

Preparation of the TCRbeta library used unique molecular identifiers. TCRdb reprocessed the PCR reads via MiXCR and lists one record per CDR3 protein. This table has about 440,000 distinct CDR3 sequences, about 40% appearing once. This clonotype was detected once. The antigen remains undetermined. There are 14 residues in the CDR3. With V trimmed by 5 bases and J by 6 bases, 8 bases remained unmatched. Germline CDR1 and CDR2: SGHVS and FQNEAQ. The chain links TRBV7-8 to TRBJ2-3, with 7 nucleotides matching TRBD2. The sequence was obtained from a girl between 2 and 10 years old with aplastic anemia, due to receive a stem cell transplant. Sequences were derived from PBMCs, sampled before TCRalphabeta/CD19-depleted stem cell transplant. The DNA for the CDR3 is TGTGCCAGCAGCGAACGACGGGGGGTTGATACGCAGTATTTT. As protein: CASSERRGVDTQYF.